These 24 T cell receptor beta chains share one sample of origin, sequenced in a study of T cell responses to AZD1222 COVID-19 vaccine. Generated by immunoSEQ multiplex PCR, the TCRdb table keeps only in-frame clones and is missing some. Of about 100,000 clones detected, about nine tenths appear once; the ten largest clones hold 6.2%. The sample in question was peripheral blood, obtained 28 days after the second AZD1222 dose. The receptors stem from an adult who received the AZD1222 COVID-19 vaccine.

This clone was observed a single time. The chain employs TRBV11-2 and TRBJ1-5; D remains ambiguous. Germline V gene lookup returns CDR1 SGHAT and CDR2 FQNNGV. V shed 3 bases and J shed 5 bases, with 11 bases lying between them. The length of the CDR3 is 14 residues. CDR3: CASSFGPTDQPQHF. Here the CDR3 DNA reads TGTGCCAGCAGCTTTGGCCCTACTGATCAGCCCCAGCATTTT.

This clone was observed a few times. This rearrangement joins TRBV30 to TRBJ2-1; weak D call: TRBD2 (5 bases). CDR3 length: 15 residues. Germline V gives CDR1 GTSNPN, CDR2 SVGIG (reference sequence). V was cut by 4 bases and J by 0 bases, with 13 bases left in between. CDR3 nucleotide sequence: TGTGCCTGGAAGTCTCGGGGAAACTCCTACAATGAGCAGTTCTTC. It is translated as CAWKSRGNSYNEQFF.

This chain uses TRBV28 with TRBJ2-1; possible D gene TRBD2, 5 bases. The CDR3 is 15 amino acids. Germline loops: CDR1 MDHEN, CDR2 SYDVKM. V was shortened by 3 bases and J by 0 bases, with 9 bases between the two germline ends. CDR3 in amino acids: CASSLSGYSYNEQFF. The CDR3 DNA reads as TGTGCCAGCAGTTTGAGCGGATACTCCTACAATGAGCAGTTCTTC.

The rearrangement links TRBV13 to TRBJ2-1; D is perhaps TRBD1 (5 bases). Between the trimmed V and J ends, which lost 2 bases and 4 bases, there was a span of 12 bases. Germline V lookup: CDR1 PRHDT, CDR2 FYEKMQ (reference sequence). The CDR3 is 15 amino acids. As DNA, the CDR3 is TGTGCCAGCAGCTTACGGACAAGCTCTTACAATGAGCAGTTCTTC. This sequence encodes CASSLRTSSYNEQFF.

The V call is TRBV5-1, the J call TRBJ1-1, with D unresolved. This CDR3 comprises 14 residues. Germline CDR1 SGHRS, CDR2 YFSETQ. Trimming removed 0 bases at V and 3 bases at J, with 9 bases between. CDR3: CASSLGRRDTEAFF. CDR3 DNA sequence: TGCGCCAGCAGCTTGGGAAGGCGGGACACTGAAGCTTTCTTT. The variable domain in full, with the rest retrieved from reference TRBV5-1 and TRBJ1-1, is KAGVTQTPRYLIKTRGQQVTLSCSPISGHRSVSWYQQTPGQGLQFLFEYFSETQRNKGNFPGRFSGRQFSNSRSEMNVSTLELGDSALYLCASSLGRRDTEAFFGQGTRLTVV.

V usage is TRBV6-5 and J usage is TRBJ1-5; D remains ambiguous. The CDR3 extends over 14 amino acids. Between the trimmed V and J ends, which lost 7 bases and 0 bases, there was a span of 10 bases. Per the germline V gene, CDR1 is MNHEY and CDR2 is SVGAGI. DNA for the CDR3: TGTGCCAGCATGACAAAATATAGCAATCAGCCCCAGCATTTT. It specifies CASMTKYSNQPQHF.

The chain couples TRBV27 to TRBJ2-7; possibly TRBD1 or TRBD2 for D (5 bases each). V dropped 2 bases and J dropped 1 base, with 15 bases sitting between them. The CDR3 consists of 16 residues. The germline CDR1 and CDR2 sequences are MNHEY and SMNVEV (reference sequence). This CDR3 reads CASSLNGAGLSYEQYF. The CDR3 coding sequence is TGTGCCAGCAGTTTAAACGGGGCGGGTCTTTCCTACGAGCAGTACTTC.

This chain links TRBV7-9 with TRBJ1-2; D remains ambiguous. The germline V gene encodes CDR1 SEHNR and CDR2 FQNEAQ (reference sequence). With 1 base removed from V and 2 bases from J, the gap between germline ends came to 11 bases. The CDR3 contains 15 residues. The CDR3 sequence: CASSLGVSWNYGYTF. Here the CDR3 DNA reads TGTGCCAGCAGCTTAGGCGTCTCCTGGAACTATGGCTACACCTTC.

In its sample, this clone was seen once. The chain recombines TRBV4-1 with TRBJ1-5, with a weak D call TRBD1 (6 bases). There are 17 residues in the CDR3. From germline, CDR1 is MGHRA and CDR2 YSYEKL. With 4 bases removed from V and 0 bases from J, the gap between germline ends came to 16 bases. CDR3 sequence (DNA): TGCGCCAGCAGCCCGGGAGGGGGGCCCTATAGCAATCAGCCCCAGCATTTT. Translation: CASSPGGGPYSNQPQHF.

The rearrangement uses TRBV9 and TRBJ2-7, with 7 bases lining up with TRBD2. This CDR3 region has 14 residues. Trimming at V came to 0 bases and at J to 3 bases, leaving 3 bases not matched to a gene. Germline-derived CDR1 and CDR2 are SGDLS and YYNGEE. The CDR3 sequence is CASSVVGEGYEQYF. In DNA form, the CDR3 reads TGTGCCAGCAGCGTAGTAGGGGAGGGCTACGAGCAGTACTTC.

This chain links TRBV5-1 with TRBJ2-2, with 8 positions matching TRBD1. The CDR3 loop spans 15 amino acids. After removal of 2 bases from V and 4 bases from J, the junction contained 4 bases not matched to a gene. CDR1 is SGHRS and CDR2 is YFSETQ in the germline V gene. CDR3 sequence (DNA): TGCGCCAGCAGCTTACAGGGGGGCGGCACCGGGGAGCTGTTTTTT. Residues: CASSLQGGGTGELFF.

The genes are TRBV28 and TRBJ2-1; 7 nucleotides agree with TRBD1. Germline V lookup: CDR1 MDHEN, CDR2 SYDVKM. Trimming cost V 5 bases and J 5 bases; bases outside gene matches: 6. The CDR3 spans 14 residues. The CDR3, as DNA: TGTGCCAGCAGTCCCGGGACAGTGCACAATGAGCAGTTCTTC. Protein sequence: CASSPGTVHNEQFF. Using reference TRBV28 and TRBJ2-1 for the parts outside the CDR3, the full variable domain is DVKVTQSSRYLVKRTGEKVFLECVQDMDHENMFWYRQDPGLGLRLIYFSYDVKMKEKGDIPEGYSVSREKKERFSLILESASTNQTSMYLCASSPGTVHNEQFFGPGTRLTVL.

The genes are TRBV2 and TRBJ2-7, with D unclear. V was cut by 7 bases and J by 1 base, with 5 bases left in between. The CDR3 consists of 11 residues. Germline lookup yields CDR1 SNHLY and CDR2 FYNNEI. The CDR3: CASIQSYEQYF. CDR3 sequence (DNA): TGTGCCAGCATCCAATCCTACGAGCAGTACTTC.

The chain couples TRBV18 to TRBJ1-5, with 9 bases identical to TRBD1. Germline CDR1 reads KGHSH; CDR2 reads LQKENI. There are 15 residues in the CDR3. V gave up 0 bases and J gave up 5 bases; unmatched junction bases: 2. The CDR3 nucleotides read TGTGCCAGCTCACCACCGGGACAGGGCGATCAGCCCCAGCATTTT. Its translation: CASSPPGQGDQPQHF.

The rearrangement uses TRBV5-1 and TRBJ1-6; D gene unclear. V lost 1 base and J lost 0, with 8 bases in between. Germline loops: CDR1 SGHRS, CDR2 YFSETQ. The CDR3 loop spans 16 amino acids. CDR3 sequence: CASSLTPSSYNSPLHF. CDR3 DNA sequence: TGCGCCAGCAGCTTGACTCCTAGCTCCTATAATTCACCCCTCCACTTT.

This sequence joins TRBV18 and TRBJ1-6, with 7 bases that match TRBD1. The length of the CDR3 is 18 residues. Germline assignment: CDR1 KGHSH and CDR2 LQKENI. The V segment lost 8 bases and the J segment 0 bases; nucleotides outside the gene matches: 13. The CDR3 here is CASRVNSAGGSYNSPLHF. The CDR3 region has the DNA TGTGCCAGCCGCGTCAACTCAGCAGGGGGCTCCTATAATTCACCCCTCCACTTT.

This clone has only one observation. The chain is built from TRBV2 and TRBJ1-4, with D hard to call. This CDR3 is built from 17 residues. Germline V gene lookup returns CDR1 SNHLY and CDR2 FYNNEI. Trimming cost V 5 bases and J 1 base, with 17 bases left between them. Written as DNA, the CDR3 is TGTGCCAGCAGTTCCCGGCCTCCCCGGGGAACTAATGAAAAACTGTTTTTT. It codes for CASSSRPPRGTNEKLFF.

This chain connects TRBV5-1 to TRBJ2-1; unclear D gene. Trimming removed 0 bases at V and 10 bases at J, with 8 bases between. This CDR3 spans 12 amino acids. Looked up from germline, CDR1 is SGHRS and CDR2 is YFSETQ. CDR3 in DNA: TGCGCCAGCAGCTTGGATTCACCAGAGCAGTTCTTC. Translated: CASSLDSPEQFF. Full variable domain (rest looked up from reference TRBV5-1 and TRBJ2-1): KAGVTQTPRYLIKTRGQQVTLSCSPISGHRSVSWYQQTPGQGLQFLFEYFSETQRNKGNFPGRFSGRQFSNSRSEMNVSTLELGDSALYLCASSLDSPEQFFGPGTRLTVL.

The V and J genes are TRBV6-5 and TRBJ1-3; D uncertain. The CDR3 runs to 12 residues. Germline CDR1 is MNHEY and CDR2 is SVGAGI. The ends were cut back, 5 bases at V and 4 bases at J, with 6 bases in the middle. The CDR3 DNA reads as TGTGCCAGCAGTCCCCGGGGAAACACCATATATTTT. Amino acids: CASSPRGNTIYF.

This rearrangement joins TRBV4-3 to TRBJ2-1; 9 nucleotides align to TRBD2. The CDR3 is 15 residues long. V dropped 1 base and J dropped 5; count of bases not matched to a gene: 3. Germline lookup yields CDR1 LGHNA and CDR2 YSLEER. The CDR3 DNA is TGCGCCAGCAGCCAAGTAGCGGGAGTTAACAATGAGCAGTTCTTC. Amino acids: CASSQVAGVNNEQFF.

V usage is TRBV5-1 and J usage is TRBJ2-2; D not certain. Trimming pared 4 bases from V and 0 bases from J, leaving 7 bases between. CDR3 length: 14 amino acids. Germline CDR1 and CDR2: SGHRS and YFSETQ. The CDR3 DNA reads TGCGCCAGCAGCCTGGGGACGAACACCGGGGAGCTGTTTTTT. Translating it yields CASSLGTNTGELFF.

The CDR3 DNA reads as TGCGCCAGCAGTGTAAGGGCGGATAGCACAGATACGCAGTATTTT. Encoded protein: CASSVRADSTDTQYF. J is TRBJ2-3 and V is TRBV10-2; D is ambiguous. V was cut by 4 bases and J by 0 bases, with 11 bases left in between. From germline, CDR1 is WSHSY and CDR2 SAAADI. The CDR3 has 15 residues.

V usage is TRBV7-2 and J usage is TRBJ1-5; the D gene is possibly TRBD1 (6 bases). CDR1 SGHTA and CDR2 FQGNSA come from the germline V gene. V lost 1 base to trimming and J lost 3 bases, with 10 bases between them. CDR3 length: 15 amino acids. This CDR3 is CASSLEGGYNQPQHF. The DNA of the CDR3 is TGTGCCAGCAGCTTAGAAGGGGGTTACAATCAGCCCCAGCATTTT.

The chain couples TRBV19 to TRBJ1-5, with D uncertain. The CDR3 has 15 residues. The V gene lost 1 base and the J gene lost 0 bases, with 7 bases spanning the gap. Per germline, CDR1 LNHDA and CDR2 SQIVND (reference sequence). This CDR3 reads CASSIVGGSNQPQHF. CDR3 in DNA: TGTGCCAGTAGTATAGTAGGCGGTAGCAATCAGCCCCAGCATTTT.